The 27 T cell receptor beta chains given below trace back to one sample, sequenced in a study of siplizumab effects on memory and regulatory T cells. The protocol was immunoSEQ multiplex PCR, while the TCRdb copy is restricted to in-frame clones and leaves out a portion. This sample yields tens of thousands of clones, of which over 75% are seen a single time; approximately 0.3% belongs to the top ten. The sequenced material came from naive CD8+ T cells sorted from blood. The receptors shown here come from a human donor in good health.

The rearrangement links TRBV5-1 to TRBJ1-5, with D maybe TRBD1 (6 bases). This CDR3 has 13 amino acids. V lost 4 bases, J lost 4 bases, and 9 bases lay in between. Germline values: CDR1 SGHRS, CDR2 YFSETQ. The CDR3 spells CASSLTGNQPQHF. The CDR3 DNA reads TGCGCCAGCAGCCTAACAGGGAATCAGCCCCAGCATTTT.

This sequence joins TRBV27 and TRBJ1-1; 12 nucleotides match TRBD1. CDR3 length: 17 residues. In germline, CDR1 is MNHEY, CDR2 SMNVEV (reference sequence). Trimming at V came to 4 bases and at J to 3 bases, leaving 9 bases not matched to a gene. The CDR3 sequence: CASSSPGTGGAYTEAFF. In DNA, the CDR3 is TGTGCCAGCAGTTCCCCCGGGACAGGGGGCGCTTACACTGAAGCTTTCTTT.

This clone was recorded once. This chain links TRBV27 with TRBJ2-2; D is perhaps TRBD2 (5 bases). V was cut by 2 bases and J by 4 bases, with 14 bases left in between. From germline, CDR1 is MNHEY and CDR2 SMNVEV (reference sequence). The CDR3 runs to 16 residues. The CDR3 spells CASSLLGVKSTGELFF. The CDR3, as DNA: TGTGCCAGCAGTTTACTGGGAGTTAAAAGCACCGGGGAGCTGTTTTTT.

The genes are TRBV9 and TRBJ2-7; D could derive from TRBD1 or TRBD2 (5 bases each). Germline assignment: CDR1 SGDLS and CDR2 YYNGEE. This CDR3 is built from 15 residues. Deletions cut 0 bases from V and 0 bases from J, with 10 bases between. The CDR3: CASSVGGASSYEQYF. DNA of the CDR3: TGTGCCAGCAGCGTAGGAGGGGCTAGCTCCTACGAGCAGTACTTC.

The CDR3 DNA reads as TGTGCCAGTAGTATATTATTCGGGAGGTACAATGAGCAGTTCTTC. It codes for CASSILFGRYNEQFF. This sequence joins TRBV19 and TRBJ2-1; 7 bases fit TRBD2. This CDR3 is built from 15 residues. The V gene end was trimmed by 2 bases and the J gene end by 4 bases; junction bases not matched to a gene: 5. Germline-derived CDR1 and CDR2 are LNHDA and SQIVND (reference sequence). The full variable domain, in which reference TRBV19 and TRBJ2-1 provide the parts outside the CDR3, is DGGITQSPKYLFRKEGQNVTLSCEQNLNHDAMYWYRQDPGQGLRLIYYSQIVNDFQKGDIAEGYSVSREKKESFPLTVTSAQKNPTAFYLCASSILFGRYNEQFFGPGTRLTVL.

Points on this clone: Likely a read error: the CDR3 ends without its conserved phenylalanine or tryptophan. The DNA is left out, because the CDR3 cannot be placed on it with certainty; the CDR3 is given as TCRdb lists it. V and J are TRBV11-3 and TRBJ1-2; the table's D gene call, TRBD1, was not cross checked with the DNA. Looked up from germline, CDR1 is SGHNT and CDR2 is YENEEA. The CDR3 is 10 residues long, counting both termini. The chain's CDR3 is CASSLDGRQV.

The chain has TRBV7-6 and TRBJ2-5; maybe TRBD2 (6 bases). Deletions cut 0 bases from V and 12 bases from J, with 14 bases between. This CDR3 is built from 13 residues. Germline lookup yields CDR1 SGHVS and CDR2 FNYEAQ. CDR3 residues: CASSLAVRRAEYF. CDR3 DNA: TGTGCCAGCAGCTTAGCGGTTCGGAGGGCAGAGTACTTC.

The CDR3 sequence is CASSEKVKRLAEAFF. The DNA for the CDR3 is TGTGCCAGCAGTGAAAAGGTAAAAAGGTTAGCTGAAGCTTTCTTT. The J gene is TRBJ1-1, the V gene TRBV6-1; no clear D. Trimming took off 2 bases at V and 6 bases at J, with 16 bases between the two ends. Germline V gene lookup returns CDR1 MNHNS and CDR2 SASEGT. This CDR3 region has 15 residues.

The rearrangement uses TRBV9 and TRBJ2-7, with 9 positions matching TRBD1. The germline gives CDR1 SGDLS, CDR2 YYNGEE. V lost 3 bases, J lost 5 bases, and 9 bases stayed unmatched. This CDR3 comprises 15 residues. The CDR3 DNA follows: TGTGCCAGCAGCGGGGGGACAGGGAAGTTCCACGAGCAGTACTTC. It codes for CASSGGTGKFHEQYF.

The V call is TRBV5-6, the J call TRBJ1-2; D is perhaps TRBD1 (5 bases). This CDR3 contains 13 residues. Trimming stripped 8 bases from V and 3 bases from J, with 14 bases between. Germline CDR1 reads SGHDT; CDR2 reads YYEEEE. Here the CDR3 reads CASKDKEDYGYTF. The CDR3 DNA sequence: TGTGCCAGTAAGGACAAGGAGGACTATGGCTACACCTTC.

V and J are TRBV7-8 and TRBJ1-2; D not resolved. V lost 2 bases and J 3 bases, leaving 13 bases between the germline ends. Looked up from germline, CDR1 is SGHVS and CDR2 is FQNEAQ. This CDR3 comprises 15 residues. The CDR3 loop is CASSLSAGSDYGYTF. CDR3 DNA sequence: TGTGCCAGCAGCTTAAGCGCCGGCTCCGACTATGGCTACACCTTC.

The rearrangement links TRBV7-9 to TRBJ1-1; 9 positions agree with TRBD1. From germline, CDR1 is SEHNR and CDR2 FQNEAQ (reference sequence). The J segment lost 2 bases and the V segment lost 1 base, leaving 8 bases of the junction unmatched. The CDR3 length is 17 residues. The CDR3 DNA reads TGTGCCAGCAGCTTAGGGACAGGGGCATACCTAAACACTGAAGCTTTCTTT. This translates into CASSLGTGAYLNTEAFF.

V gene TRBV27 combines with J gene TRBJ2-7; 11 nucleotides align to TRBD2. V lost 3 bases and J lost 3; bases outside the gene matches: 7. This CDR3 region has 16 residues. Per the germline V gene, CDR1 is MNHEY and CDR2 is SMNVEV (reference sequence). Here the CDR3 reads CASSLSGTSGIYEQYF. In nucleotides, the CDR3 is TGTGCCAGCAGTTTGTCCGGGACTAGCGGTATCTACGAGCAGTACTTC.

V usage is TRBV9 and J usage is TRBJ2-7, with D unclear. The germline V gene has CDR1 SGDLS and CDR2 YYNGEE. The CDR3 extends over 14 amino acids. Trimming took off 4 bases at V and 0 bases at J, with 11 bases between the two ends. CDR3 nucleotides: TGTGCCAGCAGCCACGCACCTGACTCCTACGAGCAGTACTTC. Protein sequence: CASSHAPDSYEQYF.

The CDR3 protein is CASSPGTGANQPQHF. In DNA, the CDR3 is TGTGCCAGTAGTCCCGGGACAGGGGCGAATCAGCCCCAGCATTTT. The V and J genes are TRBV19 and TRBJ1-5; 10 nucleotides agree with TRBD1. V was clipped by 5 bases and J by 4 bases; unmatched bases: 5. This CDR3 contains 15 residues. Germline loops: CDR1 LNHDA, CDR2 SQIVND (reference sequence).

This clone was observed a handful of times. This chain joins TRBV21-1 and TRBJ1-1; the D call in the table, TRBD1, was not verified against the DNA. TRBV21-1 is a pseudogene segment. This CDR3 is 15 amino acids long. This CDR3 reads CASTEPGISNTEAFF. The CDR3 bases are TGTGCCAGCACCGAACCAGGGATCTCGAACACTGAAGCTTTCTTT.

A few counts support this clone. The chain is built from TRBV6-1 and TRBJ1-5; D may be TRBD1 (5 bases). V was trimmed by 3 bases and J by 7 bases, leaving 10 bases between them. Germline V gene sequence: CDR1 MNHNS, CDR2 SASEGT. CDR3 length: 13 amino acids. The CDR3 DNA reads as TGTGCCAGCAGTGACCTCGGGGGGCAGCCCCAGCATTTT. It yields the protein CASSDLGGQPQHF.

The V call is TRBV7-8, the J call TRBJ1-5; D call uncertain. Germline V lookup: CDR1 SGHVS, CDR2 FQNEAQ. V gave up 1 base and J gave up 4 bases, with 14 bases separating them. The CDR3 sequence is 16 residues long. This CDR3 is CASSLEDARGNQPQHF. The CDR3, as DNA: TGTGCCAGCAGCTTAGAGGACGCCCGAGGGAATCAGCCCCAGCATTTT. The full variable domain, its missing parts supplied by reference TRBV7-8 and TRBJ1-5, is GAGVSQSPRYKVAKRGQDVALRCDPISGHVSLFWYQQALGQGPEFLTYFQNEAQLDKSGLPSDRFFAERPEGSVSTLKIQRTQQEDSAVYLCASSLEDARGNQPQHFGDGTRLSIL.

This chain joins TRBV19 and TRBJ2-1, with 8 bases aligning to TRBD2. Germline CDR1 reads LNHDA; CDR2 reads SQIVND (reference sequence). The CDR3 consists of 15 residues. With 3 bases clipped from V and 8 bases from J, the junction kept 9 bases outside the gene matches. The chain's CDR3 is CASSISGSYRDEQFF. The DNA of the CDR3 is TGTGCCAGTAGTATCAGCGGGAGCTATAGGGATGAGCAGTTCTTC.

The chain combines TRBV4-1 with TRBJ1-1, with unresolved D. The CDR3 extends over 16 amino acids. V shed 1 base and J shed 0 bases, with 12 bases lying between them. Germline CDR1 and CDR2: MGHRA and YSYEKL. In nucleotides, the CDR3 is TGCGCCAGCAGCCAAGTAGGCCCGCCGATGAACACTGAAGCTTTCTTT. The encoded protein is CASSQVGPPMNTEAFF.

This sequence joins TRBV7-9 and TRBJ2-3, with D unresolved. This CDR3 is 15 amino acids long. V was clipped by 4 bases and J by 1 base, with 12 bases between them. Per germline, CDR1 SEHNR and CDR2 FQNEAQ (reference sequence). The CDR3 region has the DNA TGTGCCAGCAGCTGGGCAGAGTTTCGCACAGATACGCAGTATTTT. This sequence encodes CASSWAEFRTDTQYF.

This rearrangement joins TRBV5-4 to TRBJ2-1; 11 bases map to TRBD2. V shed 0 bases, J shed 4 bases, and the junction held 3 bases outside the gene matches. This CDR3 is built from 16 residues. Germline CDR1 SGHNT, CDR2 YYREEE (reference sequence). The CDR3 bases are TGTGCCAGCAGCTTGGGACTAGCGGGAACTTACAATGAGCAGTTCTTC. Translated: CASSLGLAGTYNEQFF.

The count of this clone is one. The V gene is TRBV6-5, the J gene TRBJ1-1; TRBD1 is a possible D gene (6 bases). V lost 2 bases and J 5 bases, leaving 12 bases between the germline ends. In germline, CDR1 is MNHEY, CDR2 SVGAGI. The CDR3 is 14 residues long. The CDR3 region has the DNA TGTGCCAGCAGTTACGGACAGCTAGAGACTGAAGCTTTCTTT. Protein: CASSYGQLETEAFF.

This clone was seen once. The rearrangement joins TRBV6-1 to TRBJ2-3; the D is unclear. V lost 2 bases and J lost 0, with 9 bases in between. The CDR3 has 15 amino acids. The germline CDR1 and CDR2 sequences are MNHNS and SASEGT. The CDR3 nucleotides read TGTGCCAGCAGTGAACGGACCCCAAGCACAGATACGCAGTATTTT. Protein sequence: CASSERTPSTDTQYF.

This chain joins TRBV2 and TRBJ2-7; D is uncertain. There are 12 residues in the CDR3. The V end was cut by 6 bases, the J end by 2 bases, with 8 bases between. In germline, CDR1 is SNHLY, CDR2 FYNNEI. DNA for the CDR3: TGTGCCAGCAGCGGATTTACCTACGAGCAGTACTTC. Its protein is CASSGFTYEQYF.

This chain joins TRBV13 and TRBJ1-2, with no clear D. The CDR3 loop spans 18 amino acids. From germline, CDR1 is PRHDT and CDR2 FYEKMQ (reference sequence). Trimming took 0 bases from V and 0 from J, leaving 17 bases between them. DNA for the CDR3: TGTGCCAGCAGCTTAGGCCGGTCATCTCGAGGAACTAACTATGGCTACACCTTC. Its translation is CASSLGRSSRGTNYGYTF.

The chain employs TRBV14 and TRBJ2-3; TRBD1 is a possible D gene (6 bases). The CDR3 has 12 amino acids. V shed 2 bases and J shed 14 bases, with 14 bases lying between them. Germline loops: CDR1 SGHDN, CDR2 FVKESK. DNA for the CDR3: TGTGCCAGCAGCCAACTGGGGGCTCGGCCGTATTTT. This translates into CASSQLGARPYF.